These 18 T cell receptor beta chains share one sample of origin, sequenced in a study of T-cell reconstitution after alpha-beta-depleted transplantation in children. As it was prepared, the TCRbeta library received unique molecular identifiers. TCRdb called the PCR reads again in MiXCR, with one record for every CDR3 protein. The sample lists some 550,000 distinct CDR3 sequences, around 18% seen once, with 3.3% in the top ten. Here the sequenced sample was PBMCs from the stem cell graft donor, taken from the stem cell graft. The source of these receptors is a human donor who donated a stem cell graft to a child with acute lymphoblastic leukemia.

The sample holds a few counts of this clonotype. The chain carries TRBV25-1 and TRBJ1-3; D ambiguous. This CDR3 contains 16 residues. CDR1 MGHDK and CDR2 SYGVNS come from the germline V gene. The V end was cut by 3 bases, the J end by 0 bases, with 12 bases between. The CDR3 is CASSDSDGGSGNTIYF. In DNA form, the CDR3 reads TGTGCCAGCAGTGACTCGGACGGAGGCTCTGGAAACACCATATATTTT.

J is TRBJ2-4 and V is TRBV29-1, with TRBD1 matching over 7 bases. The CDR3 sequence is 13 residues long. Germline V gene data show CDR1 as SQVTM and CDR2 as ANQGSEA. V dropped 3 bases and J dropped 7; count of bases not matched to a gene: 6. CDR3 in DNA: TGCAGCGTTGAGACAGGGTCAATGAACATTCAGTACTTC. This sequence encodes CSVETGSMNIQYF.

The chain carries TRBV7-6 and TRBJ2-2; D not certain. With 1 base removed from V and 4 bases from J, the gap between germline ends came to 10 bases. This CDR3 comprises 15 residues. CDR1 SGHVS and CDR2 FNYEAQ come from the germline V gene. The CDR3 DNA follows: TGTGCCAGCAGCTTAGAAAGGGTCCGCACCGGGGAGCTGTTTTTT. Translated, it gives CASSLERVRTGELFF.

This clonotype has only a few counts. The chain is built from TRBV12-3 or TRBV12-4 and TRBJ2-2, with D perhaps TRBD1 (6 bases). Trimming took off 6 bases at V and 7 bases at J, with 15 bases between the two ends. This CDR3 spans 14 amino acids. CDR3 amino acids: CASRPTGTGGELFF. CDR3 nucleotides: TGTGCCAGCAGACCAACAGGGACGGGCGGGGAGCTGTTTTTT.

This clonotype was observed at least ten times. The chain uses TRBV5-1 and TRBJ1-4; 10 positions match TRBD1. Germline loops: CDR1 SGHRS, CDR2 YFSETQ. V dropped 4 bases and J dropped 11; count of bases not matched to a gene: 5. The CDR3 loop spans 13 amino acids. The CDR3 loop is CASSRDRGLKLFF. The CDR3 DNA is TGCGCCAGCAGCAGGGACAGGGGATTGAAACTGTTTTTT.

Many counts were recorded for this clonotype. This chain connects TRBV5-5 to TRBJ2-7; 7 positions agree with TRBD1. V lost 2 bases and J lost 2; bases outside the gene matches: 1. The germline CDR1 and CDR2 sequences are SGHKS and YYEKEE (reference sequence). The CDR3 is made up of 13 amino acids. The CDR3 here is CASSFQGAYEQYF. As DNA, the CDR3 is TGTGCCAGCAGCTTCCAGGGGGCCTACGAGCAGTACTTC.

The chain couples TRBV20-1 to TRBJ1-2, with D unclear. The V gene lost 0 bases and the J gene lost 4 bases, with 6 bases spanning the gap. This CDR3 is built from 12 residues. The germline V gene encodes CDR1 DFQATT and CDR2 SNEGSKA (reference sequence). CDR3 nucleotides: TGCAGTGCTAGAGATTCAGCCTATGGCTACACCTTC. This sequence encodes CSARDSAYGYTF.

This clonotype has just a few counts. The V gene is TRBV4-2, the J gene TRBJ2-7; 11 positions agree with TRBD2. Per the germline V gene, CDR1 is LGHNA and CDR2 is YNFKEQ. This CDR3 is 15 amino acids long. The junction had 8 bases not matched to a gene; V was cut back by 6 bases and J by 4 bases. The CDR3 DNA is TGTGCCAGCAGGGATGCCGGGACTAGCGGTTACGAGCAGTACTTC. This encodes CASRDAGTSGYEQYF.

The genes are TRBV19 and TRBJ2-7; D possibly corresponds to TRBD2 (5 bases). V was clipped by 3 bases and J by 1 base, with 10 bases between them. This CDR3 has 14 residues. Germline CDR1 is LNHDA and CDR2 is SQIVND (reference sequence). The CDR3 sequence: CASSIGGLSYEQYF. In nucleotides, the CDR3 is TGTGCCAGTAGTATTGGCGGGTTGTCCTACGAGCAGTACTTC.

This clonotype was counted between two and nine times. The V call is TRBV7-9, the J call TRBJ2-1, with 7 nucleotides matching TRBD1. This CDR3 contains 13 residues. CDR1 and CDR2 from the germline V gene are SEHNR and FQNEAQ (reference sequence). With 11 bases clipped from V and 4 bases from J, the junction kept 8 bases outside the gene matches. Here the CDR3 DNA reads TGTGCCGACAGGGCTAGTACATACAATGAGCAGTTCTTC. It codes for CADRASTYNEQFF.

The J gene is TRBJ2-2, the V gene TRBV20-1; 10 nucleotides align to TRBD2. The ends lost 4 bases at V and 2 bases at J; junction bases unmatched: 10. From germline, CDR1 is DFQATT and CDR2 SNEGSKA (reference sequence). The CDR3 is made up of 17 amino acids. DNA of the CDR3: TGCAGTGCTATTCCTGTAGCGGGAGGTCCTAACACCGGGGAGCTGTTTTTT. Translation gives CSAIPVAGGPNTGELFF.

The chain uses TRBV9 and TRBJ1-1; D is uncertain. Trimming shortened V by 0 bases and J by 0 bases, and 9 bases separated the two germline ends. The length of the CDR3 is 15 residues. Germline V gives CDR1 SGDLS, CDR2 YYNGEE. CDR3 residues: CASSVENGMNTEAFF. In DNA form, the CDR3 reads TGTGCCAGCAGCGTAGAGAACGGAATGAACACTGAAGCTTTCTTT.

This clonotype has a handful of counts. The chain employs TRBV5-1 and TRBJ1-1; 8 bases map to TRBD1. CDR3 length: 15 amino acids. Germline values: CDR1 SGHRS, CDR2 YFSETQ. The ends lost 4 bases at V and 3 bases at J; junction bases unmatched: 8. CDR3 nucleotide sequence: TGCGCCAGCAGCCCCAGACAGGGGATGGACACTGAAGCTTTCTTT. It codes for CASSPRQGMDTEAFF.

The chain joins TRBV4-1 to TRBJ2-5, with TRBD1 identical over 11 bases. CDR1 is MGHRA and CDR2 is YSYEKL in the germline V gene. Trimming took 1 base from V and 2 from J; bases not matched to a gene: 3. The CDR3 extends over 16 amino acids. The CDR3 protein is CASSQGDRGTQETQYF. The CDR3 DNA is TGCGCCAGCAGCCAAGGGGACAGGGGGACTCAAGAGACCCAGTACTTC.

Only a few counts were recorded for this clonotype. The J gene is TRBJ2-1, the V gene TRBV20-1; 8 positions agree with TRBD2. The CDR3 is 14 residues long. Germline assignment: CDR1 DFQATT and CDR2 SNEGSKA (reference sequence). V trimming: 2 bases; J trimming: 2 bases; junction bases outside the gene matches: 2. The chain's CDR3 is CSARTGGAYNEQFF. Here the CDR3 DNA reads TGCAGTGCTAGAACGGGAGGGGCCTACAATGAGCAGTTCTTC.

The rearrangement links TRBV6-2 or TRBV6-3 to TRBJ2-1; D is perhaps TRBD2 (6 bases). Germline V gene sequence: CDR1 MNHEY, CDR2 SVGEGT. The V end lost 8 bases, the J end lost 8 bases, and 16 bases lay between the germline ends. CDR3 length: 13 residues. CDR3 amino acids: CASVPDYGDEQFF. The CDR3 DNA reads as TGTGCCAGCGTGCCGGACTATGGCGATGAGCAGTTCTTC.

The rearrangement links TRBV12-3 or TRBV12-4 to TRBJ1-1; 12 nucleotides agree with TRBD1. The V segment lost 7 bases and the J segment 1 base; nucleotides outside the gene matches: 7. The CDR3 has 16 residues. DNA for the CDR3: TGTGCCAGCACCCGGGGACAGGGGGCCCCGAACACTGAAGCTTTCTTT. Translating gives CASTRGQGAPNTEAFF.

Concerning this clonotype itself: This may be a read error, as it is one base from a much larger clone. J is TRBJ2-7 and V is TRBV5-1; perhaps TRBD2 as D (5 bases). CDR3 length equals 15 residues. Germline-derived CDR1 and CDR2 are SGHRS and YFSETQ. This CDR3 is CSSSLVALSSYEQYF. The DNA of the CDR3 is TGCTCCAGCAGCTTGGTAGCGCTCAGCTCCTACGAGCAGTACTTC.